The next 17 T cell receptor beta chains were all read from a single sample in a study of blood T cell repertoires in COVID-19. TCRdb keeps only in-frame clones here, not all; method: immunoSEQ multiplex PCR. The table records around 300,000 clones, approximately 90% of them present only once. Sequencing was carried out using peripheral blood. These receptors were taken from a woman aged 50 to 60 with COVID-19, enrolled during active disease.

The gene calls are TRBV29-1 and TRBJ2-3; 7 positions agree with TRBD2. CDR1 is SQVTM and CDR2 is ANQGSEA in the germline V gene. V was pared by 8 bases and J by 3 bases, with 11 bases of the junction left unmatched. The CDR3 length is 14 residues. CDR3: CSQSWGGETDTQYF. CDR3 coding DNA: TGCAGCCAATCTTGGGGAGGGGAAACAGATACGCAGTATTTT.

The V and J genes are TRBV19 and TRBJ1-5; the D gene is possibly TRBD1 (6 bases). Germline CDR1 and CDR2: LNHDA and SQIVND (reference sequence). The V end lost 3 bases, the J end lost 6 bases, and 15 bases lay between the germline ends. The CDR3 covers 15 residues. This CDR3 is CASSINLQGFQPQHF. Here the CDR3 DNA reads TGTGCCAGTAGTATTAACTTACAGGGATTTCAGCCCCAGCATTTT.

This sequence joins TRBV10-3 and TRBJ2-3; 8 nucleotides align to TRBD1. Unmatched junction bases numbered 7, after V lost 2 bases and J lost 6 bases. The CDR3 has 15 amino acids. Germline V gene sequence: CDR1 ENHRY, CDR2 SYGVKD. DNA for the CDR3: TGTGCCATCAGTGAGAGGACAGGGCGATGGGATACGCAGTATTTT. Translation: CAISERTGRWDTQYF.

The chain is built from TRBV19 and TRBJ1-1; TRBD1 is a possible D gene (6 bases). The ends were cut back, 4 bases at V and 3 bases at J, with 9 bases in the middle. Per the germline V gene, CDR1 is LNHDA and CDR2 is SQIVND (reference sequence). CDR3 size: 13 residues. The CDR3: CASSRQDDTEAFF. The DNA for the CDR3 is TGTGCCAGTAGTAGACAGGACGACACTGAAGCTTTCTTT.

This sequence joins TRBV10-3 and TRBJ2-1, with 11 nucleotides matching TRBD2. In germline, CDR1 is ENHRY, CDR2 SYGVKD. The CDR3 is 15 residues long. With V trimmed by 10 bases and J by 8 bases, 13 bases remained unmatched. As DNA, the CDR3 is TGTGCCACCGCCGCCTCGTTAGCGGGAGGGCATGAGCAGTTCTTC. Translated, it gives CATAASLAGGHEQFF.

The chain links TRBV6-5 to TRBJ2-7, with TRBD2 matching over 12 bases. Germline loops: CDR1 MNHEY, CDR2 SVGAGI. The CDR3 extends over 15 amino acids. Unmatched junction bases numbered 4, after V lost 4 bases and J lost 3 bases. For the CDR3, the DNA is TGTGCCAGCAGTTCTCCGACTAGCGGGAGCTACGAGCAGTACTTC. Translating gives CASSSPTSGSYEQYF.

The chain carries TRBV27 and TRBJ1-5, with D tentatively TRBD1 (5 bases). Germline assignment: CDR1 MNHEY and CDR2 SMNVEV (reference sequence). The length of the CDR3 is 16 residues. The V end was cut by 5 bases, the J end by 3 bases, with 17 bases between. The chain's CDR3 is CASSPSTGLANQPQHF. Written as DNA, the CDR3 is TGTGCCAGCAGTCCATCAACAGGATTGGCCAATCAGCCCCAGCATTTT.

The chain couples TRBV7-2 to TRBJ1-1, with D possibly TRBD1 on 6 matching bases. V was trimmed by 3 bases and J by 1 base, leaving 9 bases between them. CDR3 size: 14 residues. Germline CDR1 reads SGHTA; CDR2 reads FQGNSA. The CDR3 DNA sequence: TGTGCCAGCAGCTTTCAGGGGTGGAACACTGAAGCTTTCTTT. This translates into CASSFQGWNTEAFF.

V usage is TRBV25-1 and J usage is TRBJ2-7; D not certain. V was cut by 6 bases and J by 0 bases, with 9 bases left in between. This CDR3 spans 13 amino acids. CDR1 is MGHDK, CDR2 SYGVNS, per germline. The CDR3 region is CASSGRPSYEQYF. The CDR3 DNA reads as TGTGCCAGCAGCGGCAGGCCCTCCTACGAGCAGTACTTC.

The V and J genes are TRBV7-8 and TRBJ1-1, with TRBD1 as a possible D gene (5 bases). Germline CDR1 and CDR2: SGHVS and FQNEAQ. This CDR3 contains 15 residues. The V end lost 5 bases, the J end lost 3 bases, and 16 bases lay between the germline ends. DNA for the CDR3: TGTGCCAGCAGCCTTTGGAGGGGTCGAGACACTGAAGCTTTCTTT. Protein: CASSLWRGRDTEAFF.

The V gene is TRBV30, the J gene TRBJ2-7; TRBD2 aligns across 9 bases. The junction had 12 bases not matched to a gene; V was cut back by 1 base and J by 8 bases. Germline-derived CDR1 and CDR2 are GTSNPN and SVGIG (reference sequence). The CDR3 covers 15 residues. CDR3 in amino acids: CAWSALAGGNIKQYF. The CDR3 DNA reads as TGTGCCTGGAGTGCTTTGGCGGGGGGGAATATAAAGCAGTACTTC.

The V gene is TRBV5-1, the J gene TRBJ2-7; 12 bases match TRBD2. V shed 5 bases, J shed 3 bases, and the junction held 3 bases outside the gene matches. The CDR3 has 14 amino acids. The germline gives CDR1 SGHRS, CDR2 YFSETQ. CDR3 protein: CASSPTSGSYEQYF. For the CDR3, the DNA is TGCGCCAGCAGTCCGACTAGCGGGAGCTACGAGCAGTACTTC.

V usage is TRBV7-7 and J usage is TRBJ2-2; 12 positions match TRBD2. After removal of 8 bases from V and 3 bases from J, the junction contained 10 bases not matched to a gene. CDR1 SSHAT and CDR2 FNYEAQ come from the germline V gene (reference sequence). The CDR3 loop spans 17 amino acids. The CDR3 loop is CASRRASGRADTGELFF. The CDR3 coding sequence is TGTGCCAGCCGGCGCGCTAGCGGGAGGGCAGACACCGGGGAGCTGTTTTTT.

The chain links TRBV20-1 to TRBJ2-7; a weak D match, TRBD2 (5 bases). CDR1 is DFQATT and CDR2 is SNEGSKA in the germline V gene (reference sequence). CDR3 length: 11 residues. The V gene lost 6 bases and the J gene lost 6 bases, with 12 bases spanning the gap. The CDR3 nucleotides read TGCAGTGCCAAAATACGGGGCGAGCAGTACTTC. Encoded protein: CSAKIRGEQYF.

The chain is built from TRBV30 and TRBJ2-1; weak D call: TRBD1 (6 bases). Germline V lookup: CDR1 GTSNPN, CDR2 SVGIG (reference sequence). This CDR3 comprises 13 residues. Trimming removed 5 bases from V and 0 bases from J, with 8 bases in between. The CDR3 DNA follows: TGTGCCTGGGCAGGGGCCTCCTACAATGAGCAGTTCTTC. It codes for CAWAGASYNEQFF. The variable domain in full, with the rest retrieved from reference TRBV30 and TRBJ2-1, is SQTIHQWPATLVQPVGSPLSLECTVEGTSNPNLYWYRQAAGRGLQLLFYSVGIGQISSEVPQNLSASRPQDRQFILSSKKLLLSDSGFYLCAWAGASYNEQFFGPGTRLTVL.

The gene calls are TRBV7-3 and TRBJ2-7, with a possible D match to TRBD2 (5 bases). Trimming cost V 5 bases and J 3 bases, with 11 bases left between them. Germline V lookup: CDR1 SGHTA, CDR2 FQGTGA. The CDR3 extends over 13 amino acids. CDR3 DNA: TGTGCCAGCAGCCCCAATCGGGGCTACGAGCAGTACTTC. This encodes CASSPNRGYEQYF. The full variable domain, completed using reference TRBV7-3 and TRBJ2-7, is GAGVSQTPSNKVTEKGKYVELRCDPISGHTALYWYRQSLGQGPEFLIYFQGTGAADDSGLPNDRFFAVRPEGSVSTLKIQRTERGDSAVYLCASSPNRGYEQYFGPGTRLTVT.

V is TRBV18 and J is TRBJ2-5; the D gene is possibly TRBD1 (6 bases). This CDR3 has 15 amino acids. With 1 base removed from V and 2 bases from J, the gap between germline ends came to 11 bases. The germline V gene encodes CDR1 KGHSH and CDR2 LQKENI. The CDR3 coding sequence is TGTGCCAGCTCACCACTGGACAGTAAACAAGAGACCCAGTACTTC. It translates to CASSPLDSKQETQYF.